This T cell receptor (beta chain) was recovered during a study of beta chain features in type 1 diabetes. Isolated RNA was reverse transcribed in full, so expressed TCRB transcripts were sequenced. The table came from immunoSEQ multiplex PCR; TCRdb's copy has only in-frame clones and leaves some out. The table includes over 100,000 clones, less than 40% detected once. About this clone: Its matching antigen is unknown.

The germline gives CDR1 SGHTA, CDR2 FQGNSA. The CDR3 is made up of 15 amino acids. Trimming at V came to 1 base and at J to 3 bases, leaving 5 bases not matched to a gene. General study results and limits: When Type 1 diabetes patients were examined, their TCRB CDR3s proved moderately but significantly shorter in all four CD4+ subsets. PCR might preferentially amplify shorter templates, equally in patients and controls. Healthy donors had naive, central memory and Treg TCRB repertoires that appeared less similar than those seen among patients.

Sorted cells reached over 95% purity in every population. This chain connects TRBV7-2 to TRBJ2-7, with TRBD1 identical over 8 bases. This TCR was sampled from a woman younger than 30 in good health. Source material: stem cell memory CD4+ T cells from blood. CDR3 DNA sequence: TGTGCCAGCAGCTTAGAATTCGGACAGGGCTACGAGCAGTACTTC. Translation: CASSLEFGQGYEQYF.